This TCR beta chain was captured by sequencing in a study of cytomegalovirus exposure and HLA in healthy donors. Study results and limitations: Available immune exposure information covered CMV serostatus only.

Note on this clone: Its cognate antigen is unknown.

Primers: 60 Vbeta forward and 13 Jbeta reverse. The protocol was immunoSEQ multiplex PCR, while the TCRdb copy is restricted to in-frame clones and leaves out a portion. The sample holds 110,000 or so clones, under 80% seen once. The V gene end was trimmed by 5 bases and the J gene end by 9 bases; junction bases not matched to a gene: 12. Germline CDR1 reads SGHVS; CDR2 reads FQNEAQ. The CDR3 length is 16 residues. What was sequenced was PBMCs. The source is a woman between 45 and 60 years old in good health and CMV-seropositive. The V and J genes are TRBV7-8 and TRBJ1-6, with 8 bases that match TRBD1. CDR3 amino acids: CASSPEDRTGSSPLHF. The CDR3 DNA follows: TGTGCCAGCAGCCCTGAGGACAGGACAGGGTCTTCACCCCTCCACTTT.